This T cell receptor beta chain originates from a study of cytomegalovirus exposure and HLA in healthy donors. As regards this clone: Its cognate antigen is unknown.

It was the 120-subject validation cohort, separate from the roughly 700-subject first cohort, to which the donors belonged. The germline V gene has CDR1 MGHRA and CDR2 YSYEKL. Trimming took 0 bases from V and 6 from J; bases not matched to a gene: 8. There are 17 residues in the CDR3. Findings of the study overall: Rare TCR sequences dominated, though some public TCRs recurred in many donors. The authors enumerated some 170 TCR beta chains as linked to cytomegalovirus.

Assay used: immunoSEQ multiplex PCR; TCRdb lists only in-frame clones, some missing. Of fewer than 350,000 clones listed, around 89% are singletons. The source of this sequence is a woman between 18 and 29 years old in good health and CMV-seronegative. Sequenced material: PBMCs. The chain employs TRBV4-1 and TRBJ2-1; TRBD2 matches 10 bases. DNA for the CDR3: TGCGCCAGCAGCCAAGATCCACGGACTAGCGGAATCAATGAGCAGTTCTTC. Protein: CASSQDPRTSGINEQFF.